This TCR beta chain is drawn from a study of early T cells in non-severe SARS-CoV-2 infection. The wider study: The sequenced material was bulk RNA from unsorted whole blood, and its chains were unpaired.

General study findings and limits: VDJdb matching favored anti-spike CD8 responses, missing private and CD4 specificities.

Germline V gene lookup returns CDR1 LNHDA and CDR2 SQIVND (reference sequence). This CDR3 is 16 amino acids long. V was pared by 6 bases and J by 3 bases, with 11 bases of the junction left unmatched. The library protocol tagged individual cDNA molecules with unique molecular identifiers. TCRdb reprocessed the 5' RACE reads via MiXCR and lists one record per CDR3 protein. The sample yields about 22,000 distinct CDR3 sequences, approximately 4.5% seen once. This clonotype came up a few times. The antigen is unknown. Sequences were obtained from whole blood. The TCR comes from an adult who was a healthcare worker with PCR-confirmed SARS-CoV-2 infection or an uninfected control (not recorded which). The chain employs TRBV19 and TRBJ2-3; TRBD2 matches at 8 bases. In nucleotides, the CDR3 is TGTGCCAGTAGGAGCTCCGGGACTAGGGATACAGATACGCAGTATTTT. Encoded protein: CASRSSGTRDTDTQYF. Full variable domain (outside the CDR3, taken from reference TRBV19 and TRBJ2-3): DGGITQSPKYLFRKEGQNVTLSCEQNLNHDAMYWYRQDPGQGLRLIYYSQIVNDFQKGDIAEGYSVSREKKESFPLTVTSAQKNPTAFYLCASRSSGTRDTDTQYFGPGTRLTVL.